One and the same sample provided the 24 T cell receptor beta chains below, sequenced in a study of shared clonotypes between healthy human individuals (dated by TCRdb to the early 2020s). The library was built by means of the immunoSEQ multiplex PCR assay. This immuneACCESS table, as held by TCRdb, lists in-frame sequences with V and J called but not all clones. Of the missing ones, under half trace to an unresolved V gene in checked studies; the others have no known cause. The sample table lists 2 million to 2.5 million clones, more than 90% of them with a count of one. The top ten clonotypes cover roughly 0.13% of the sample. Sequenced input: naive CD4+ T cells sorted from blood. The sample's cell subset or site label is to be understood as: CD45RA+ positively selected. Every receptor here comes from a man between 18 and 29 years old in good health.

V gene TRBV19 combines with J gene TRBJ1-4; D might be TRBD1 (5 bases). CDR1 and CDR2 (germline): LNHDA, SQIVND (reference sequence). The CDR3 runs to 15 residues. V shed 3 bases and J shed 6 bases, with 14 bases lying between them. CDR3 sequence (DNA): TGTGCCAGTAGTATTATGGGACCGCCCGATGAAAAACTGTTTTTT. Protein: CASSIMGPPDEKLFF.

The chain joins TRBV28 to TRBJ2-1; D gene unclear. This CDR3 has 14 residues. V dropped 3 bases and J dropped 8 bases, with 14 bases sitting between them. Germline CDR1 and CDR2: MDHEN and SYDVKM. The CDR3 loop is CASSFPRAPDEQFF. The CDR3, as DNA: TGTGCCAGCAGTTTCCCCCGAGCGCCCGATGAGCAGTTCTTC.

As for this clone: This specimen includes other DNA sequences encoding the same CDR3. The chain employs TRBV28 and TRBJ1-2, with 12 bases aligning to TRBD1. The V and J ends lost 6 bases and 6 bases, in that order; junction bases with no gene match: 2. The CDR3 totals 13 residues. CDR1 and CDR2 (germline): MDHEN, SYDVKM. The CDR3 sequence: CASSWDRGHGYTF. Here the CDR3 DNA reads TGTGCCAGCAGCTGGGACAGGGGGCATGGCTACACCTTC.

The V and J genes are TRBV18 and TRBJ2-7; the D call may be TRBD1 or TRBD2 (5 bases each). CDR3 length: 13 residues. Germline V gene data show CDR1 as KGHSH and CDR2 as LQKENI. Trimming removed 2 bases at V and 3 bases at J, with 8 bases between. CDR3 in DNA: TGTGCCAGCTCACCAAGGGACGTCTACGAGCAGTACTTC. Protein product: CASSPRDVYEQYF.

Of note for this clone: Other nucleotide sequences in the sample specify the same CDR3. The chain joins TRBV5-1 to TRBJ2-3, with 7 bases identical to TRBD2. This CDR3 is 15 amino acids long. Germline CDR1 reads SGHRS; CDR2 reads YFSETQ. The junction had 7 bases not matched to a gene; V was cut back by 0 bases and J by 6 bases. The CDR3 here is CASSLEGGSGDTQYF. The CDR3, as DNA: TGCGCCAGCAGCTTGGAAGGCGGGAGTGGGGATACGCAGTATTTT. Variable domain in full (rest from reference TRBV5-1 and TRBJ2-3): KAGVTQTPRYLIKTRGQQVTLSCSPISGHRSVSWYQQTPGQGLQFLFEYFSETQRNKGNFPGRFSGRQFSNSRSEMNVSTLELGDSALYLCASSLEGGSGDTQYFGPGTRLTVL.

The J gene is TRBJ2-5, the V gene TRBV7-6, with D maybe TRBD2 (6 bases). Germline V lookup: CDR1 SGHVS, CDR2 FNYEAQ. The CDR3 is made up of 15 amino acids. The ends were cut back, 3 bases at V and 2 bases at J, with 13 bases in the middle. CDR3 coding DNA: TGTGCCAGCAGCTTGGCGGGCGGGGTACAAGAGACCCAGTACTTC. Residues: CASSLAGGVQETQYF.

The genes are TRBV5-1 and TRBJ1-6; no reliable D call. V was clipped by 0 bases and J by 3 bases, with 7 bases between them. This CDR3 contains 15 residues. CDR1 is SGHRS and CDR2 is YFSETQ in the germline V gene. Written as DNA, the CDR3 is TGCGCCAGCAGCTTGGGGTCCATCTATAATTCACCCCTCCACTTT. Protein: CASSLGSIYNSPLHF.

This clone was observed a single time. This sequence joins TRBV9 and TRBJ1-1; D might be TRBD1 (6 bases). Per the germline V gene, CDR1 is SGDLS and CDR2 is YYNGEE. The CDR3 is 14 residues long. V was clipped by 4 bases and J by 1 base, with 11 bases between them. In DNA form, the CDR3 reads TGTGCCAGCAGCTCACAGGGAGCGAACACTGAAGCTTTCTTT. Protein sequence: CASSSQGANTEAFF.

This clone was counted once. This chain connects TRBV5-4 to TRBJ1-6, with 7 bases matching TRBD1. Germline loops: CDR1 SGHNT, CDR2 YYREEE (reference sequence). The V segment lost 10 bases and the J segment 5 bases; nucleotides outside the gene matches: 15. The CDR3 length is 16 residues. CDR3 loop: CAASQMNRGNNSPLHF. CDR3 nucleotides: TGTGCCGCTAGCCAAATGAACAGGGGAAATAATTCACCCCTCCACTTT.

This chain links TRBV7-6 with TRBJ2-7, with 8 bases aligning to TRBD1. The CDR3 extends over 13 amino acids. Losses at the gene ends were 3 bases for V and 7 bases for J; bases not matched to a gene: 5. Germline values: CDR1 SGHVS, CDR2 FNYEAQ. The CDR3 nucleotides are TGTGCCAGCAGCTTGCAGGGGGCGGGAGAGCAGTACTTC. Translating gives CASSLQGAGEQYF.

In DNA, the CDR3 is TGTGCCAGCAGCTTAGTAGGGGCCACCTACGAGCAGTACTTC. Amino acids: CASSLVGATYEQYF. The chain joins TRBV11-2 to TRBJ2-7, with D possibly matching TRBD1 (5 bases). CDR3 length: 14 residues. Per the germline V gene, CDR1 is SGHAT and CDR2 is FQNNGV. V lost 1 base, J lost 2 bases, and 9 bases lay in between.

This clone appeared a single time. The V gene is TRBV2, the J gene TRBJ2-5; unclear D gene. The ends were cut back, 7 bases at V and 2 bases at J, with 8 bases in the middle. Germline loops: CDR1 SNHLY, CDR2 FYNNEI. The CDR3 is 12 amino acids. The CDR3 nucleotides read TGTGCCAGCATGAGACCACAAGAGACCCAGTACTTC. This encodes CASMRPQETQYF.

The genes are TRBV14 and TRBJ2-7, with 9 nucleotides matching TRBD2. Trimming took 1 base from V and 4 from J; bases not matched to a gene: 8. The CDR3 consists of 16 residues. CDR1 and CDR2 from the germline V gene are SGHDN and FVKESK. In DNA form, the CDR3 reads TGTGCCAGCAGCCAAGGCCCTAGCGGGGAGACATACGAGCAGTACTTC. It encodes CASSQGPSGETYEQYF. The variable domain in full, with the rest retrieved from reference TRBV14 and TRBJ2-7, is EAGVTQFPSHSVIEKGQTVTLRCDPISGHDNLYWYRRVMGKEIKFLLHFVKESKQDESGMPNNRFLAERTGGTYSTLKVQPAELEDSGVYFCASSQGPSGETYEQYFGPGTRLTVT.

This clone was observed once. The V gene is TRBV5-4, the J gene TRBJ2-1, with a possible D match to TRBD2 (7 bases). The CDR3 sequence is 13 residues long. Germline V CDR1 and CDR2: SGHNT, YYREEE (reference sequence). V lost 4 bases to trimming and J lost 7 bases, with 12 bases between them. The chain's CDR3 is CASSRGAVNEQFF. CDR3 nucleotides: TGTGCCAGCAGCCGGGGGGCTGTAAATGAGCAGTTCTTC.

This clone was seen just once. The V call is TRBV11-2, the J call TRBJ2-4, with 10 bases that match TRBD2. The CDR3 loop spans 15 amino acids. The germline CDR1 and CDR2 sequences are SGHAT and FQNNGV. The ends lost 6 bases at V and 2 bases at J; junction bases unmatched: 4. CDR3 in DNA: TGTGCCAGCAGTGTAGCGGGGGGATCCAAAAACATTCAGTACTTC. Translating it yields CASSVAGGSKNIQYF.

The gene calls are TRBV19 and TRBJ2-5; 7 nucleotides line up with TRBD2. CDR3 length: 15 residues. Germline CDR1 reads LNHDA; CDR2 reads SQIVND (reference sequence). Unmatched junction bases numbered 10, after V lost 7 bases and J lost 2 bases. This chain's CDR3 is CASKTSANLQETQYF. The CDR3 DNA is TGTGCCAGTAAAACTAGCGCCAACCTACAAGAGACCCAGTACTTC.

The V call is TRBV6-6, the J call TRBJ2-7, with 7 positions matching TRBD1. This CDR3 has 15 residues. Trimming cost V 7 bases and J 2 bases; bases outside gene matches: 11. The V gene's germline CDR1 is MNHNY and CDR2 SVGAGI (reference sequence). This CDR3 is CASTQPGTETYEQYF. The CDR3 DNA is TGTGCCAGCACCCAACCCGGGACAGAGACCTACGAGCAGTACTTC.

The V gene is TRBV7-9, the J gene TRBJ1-1, with 7 bases aligning to TRBD1. With V trimmed by 3 bases and J by 1 base, 8 bases remained unmatched. Germline values: CDR1 SEHNR, CDR2 FQNEAQ (reference sequence). CDR3 length: 16 amino acids. CDR3 nucleotide sequence: TGTGCCAGCAGCTTGAAACAGGGGAGCGGGAACACTGAAGCTTTCTTT. It specifies CASSLKQGSGNTEAFF.

This rearrangement joins TRBV4-2 to TRBJ1-3; 8 positions match TRBD1. The CDR3 covers 17 residues. CDR1 and CDR2 (germline): LGHNA, YNFKEQ. Trimming cost V 0 bases and J 8 bases; bases outside gene matches: 12. Here the CDR3 DNA reads TGTGCCAGCAGCCAAGATCTCGGGGACAGGCCGAGGGACACCATATATTTT. This encodes CASSQDLGDRPRDTIYF.

About this clone: This sample includes further DNA sequences coding for the same CDR3. The chain employs TRBV6-5 and TRBJ2-7, with TRBD1 matching over 9 bases. The CDR3 loop spans 15 amino acids. Germline V gene data show CDR1 as MNHEY and CDR2 as SVGAGI. The V and J ends lost 2 bases and 1 base, in that order; junction bases with no gene match: 3. The CDR3 nucleotides are TGTGCCAGCAGTTACAGCGGGACAGGGTCCTACGAGCAGTACTTC. Amino acid sequence: CASSYSGTGSYEQYF.

This rearrangement joins TRBV18 to TRBJ1-2, with 9 bases fitting TRBD1. The junction had 10 bases not matched to a gene; V was cut back by 4 bases and J by 7 bases. CDR3 length equals 15 residues. Germline CDR1 reads KGHSH; CDR2 reads LQKENI. The CDR3 loop reads CASSQGPRQGGGYTF. The DNA of the CDR3 is TGTGCCAGCTCACAGGGCCCCCGACAGGGGGGTGGCTACACCTTC.

The chain has TRBV4-1 and TRBJ2-3, with 9 bases that match TRBD2. V lost 3 bases, J lost 0 bases, and 4 bases stayed unmatched. Germline CDR1 reads MGHRA; CDR2 reads YSYEKL. The CDR3 loop spans 16 amino acids. CDR3 sequence (DNA): TGCGCCAGCAGCCAGACTAGCGGAACTAGCACAGATACGCAGTATTTT. This encodes CASSQTSGTSTDTQYF.

V gene TRBV2 combines with J gene TRBJ2-7, with TRBD1 matching over 8 bases. Germline lookup yields CDR1 SNHLY and CDR2 FYNNEI. The J segment lost 1 base and the V segment lost 3 bases, leaving 8 bases of the junction unmatched. This CDR3 spans 16 amino acids. The CDR3 nucleotides are TGTGCCAGCAGTGATGACCTACGGGACAGGTCCTACGAGCAGTACTTC. Translating gives CASSDDLRDRSYEQYF.

This clone was seen just once. This rearrangement joins TRBV30 to TRBJ2-5; perhaps TRBD2 as D (5 bases). The CDR3 has 12 amino acids. V was clipped by 0 bases and J by 9 bases, with 11 bases between them. Germline CDR1 reads GTSNPN; CDR2 reads SVGIG (reference sequence). The CDR3 loop is CAWSVYSGSQYF. The CDR3 DNA is TGTGCCTGGAGTGTTTACTCGGGGTCCCAGTACTTC.